Here is one TCR beta chain with its context. The clone's antigen remains unknown. From each donor, a roughly 2.6 ml peripheral blood sample was collected into PAXgene tubes and stored at -80 degrees C. Total RNA was isolated from whole blood with the PAXgene blood miRNA kit on an automated QIAcube, without T cell sorting. Deep TCRalpha and TCRbeta repertoire profiling with unique molecular barcoding was performed on peripheral blood of monozygotic twin pairs concordant or discordant for inflammatory bowel disease. For every twin pair, smoking habits were documented, and each individual was categorised as a current, former or never smoker. Receptor libraries were prepared by 5' RACE. Each TCR library was prepared from about 3,300 ng of total RNA. For each sample, cDNA was synthesized in eight separate reactions using SMARTScribe reverse transcriptase. During cDNA synthesis, unique molecular identifiers containing a 6-nucleotide sample barcode were introduced by template switching. Two nested PCRs of about 16 and 10 cycles amplified the TCRalpha and TCRbeta cDNA, and bead purification followed each PCR. Before amplification, the cDNA was both treated with uracil DNA-glycosylase and purified with the QIAquick PCR purification kit. In the second PCR, Illumina TruSeq-compatible adapters and sample-specific barcodes were added. Library quality and concentration were assessed using TapeStation and Qubit, and about 5 ng of each library was pooled. Pooled libraries were sequenced on an Illumina HiSeq2500 single-index Rapid Run with 2 x 100 bp reads and custom sequencing primers. As for the original processing: MiGEC version 1.2.6 was used for UMI-based consensus assembly to correct PCR and sequencing errors. MiXCR version 2.1.1 was used for V(D)J alignment, clonotype assembly and CDR3 extraction. Gene usage, clonotype sharing and MAIT/NKT TCR abundance were normalised by analysing the top 1000, 10 000 and 20 000 clonotypes per sample. Diversity was computed as the inverse Simpson index with the vegan R package after downsampling to 27 000 UMIs. Paired Mann-Whitney U tests were applied to discordant twin pairs, with Benjamini-Hochberg correction for multiple testing. TCRdb reprocessed the reads and lists each CDR3 protein sequence as a single entry, with no DNA. The V and J calls and clone size come from TCRdb's table, not from the authors' own analysis. This sample's table contains approximately 150,000 distinct CDR3 sequences. Approximately 7% of the sample is held by the ten biggest clonotypes.

These data are taken from a study of monozygotic twins with inflammatory bowel disease (dated by TCRdb to the late 2010s). About the full investigation: In total, about 30 monozygotic twin pairs made up the full study: 19 Danish pairs, all IBD-discordant, plus nine German pairs, of which four were IBD-concordant and five were IBD-discordant. Within discordant pairs, disease-associated traits were sought mainly by comparing IBD patients with their genetically identical healthy co-twins. Each individual had, on average, about 151 000 unique TCRalpha sequences and 181 000 unique TCRbeta sequences available for analysis.

On the study overall, not on this receptor specifically: Compared with healthy twins, IBD patients shared fewer clonotypes with other individuals, and the difference was most pronounced in patients with signs of disease activity. Background noise and inter-individual variability may have been introduced into the repertoires by the differing immunosuppressive treatments among patients. Concordant and discordant twins showed no difference in repertoire similarity, possibly because of limited statistical power. The results gave no support for a single strong signal or clonotype linked to IBD. Measured by the inverse Simpson index, TCRbeta repertoire diversity was lower in IBD patients than in their healthy co-twins. The analysis was unable to tell different T cell subtypes apart.

Via the germline V gene, CDR1 is SQVTM and CDR2 ANQGSEA. The CDR3 measures 14 amino acids from cysteine to phenylalanine. This entry has no DNA. The TCR sequence derives from a human donor with ulcerative colitis or Crohn's disease, or a healthy co-twin of an affected twin (not recorded which). Recombination joined TRBV29-1 with TRBJ2-1; the D gene TCRdb calls, TRBD1, cannot be checked with no DNA. What was sequenced was blood. The CDR3 region reads CSSTGTLPYNEQFF.